This T cell receptor (beta chain) was sequenced for a study of blood T cell repertoires in COVID-19. Study-level information: Italy, Spain and the United States were the sources of the convalescent and acute COVID-19 samples. The cDNA or gDNA used as material had been derived from T cells, B-cell-depleted T cells, or PBMCs.

In the original analysis: Using reference gene primer amplification, nucleated cell counts were estimated. This table comes from immunoSEQ multiplex PCR, and its TCRdb copy is limited to in-frame clones, with some not included. V, J and clone size reflect that table, while D and trimming were determined from the DNA. The data hold 50,000 to 75,000 clones, with about 90% observed a single time. The CDR3 length is 15 residues. V was cut by 4 bases and J by 0 bases, with 10 bases left in between. CDR1 and CDR2 (germline): LNHNV, YYDKDF (reference sequence). Sequencing input: peripheral blood. The clonotype comes from a man at least 80 years old in a cohort sampled during active COVID-19. The rearrangement uses TRBV15 and TRBJ1-5; unclear D gene. The CDR3 DNA sequence: TGTGCCACCAGCATTGGACGGGGTAGCAATCAGCCCCAGCATTTT. Residues: CATSIGRGSNQPQHF.